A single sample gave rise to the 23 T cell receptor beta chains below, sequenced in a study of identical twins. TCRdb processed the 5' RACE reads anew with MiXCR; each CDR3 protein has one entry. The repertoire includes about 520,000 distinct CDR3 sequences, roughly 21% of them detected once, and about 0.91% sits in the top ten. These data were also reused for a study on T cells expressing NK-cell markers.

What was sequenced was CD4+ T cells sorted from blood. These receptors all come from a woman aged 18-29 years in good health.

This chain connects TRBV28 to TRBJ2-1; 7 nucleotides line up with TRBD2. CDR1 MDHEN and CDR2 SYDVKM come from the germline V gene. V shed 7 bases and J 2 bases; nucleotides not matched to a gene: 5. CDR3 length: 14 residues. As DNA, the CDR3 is TGTGCCAGCAAGGGACGGGAGGCCTACAATGAGCAGTTCTTC. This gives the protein CASKGREAYNEQFF.

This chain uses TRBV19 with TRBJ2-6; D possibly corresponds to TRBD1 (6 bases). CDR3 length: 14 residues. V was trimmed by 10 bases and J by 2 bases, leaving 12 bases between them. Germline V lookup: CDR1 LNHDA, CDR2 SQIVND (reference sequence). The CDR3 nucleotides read TGTGCCACTATGACAGGCCCTGGGGCCAACGTCCTGACTTTC. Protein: CATMTGPGANVLTF.

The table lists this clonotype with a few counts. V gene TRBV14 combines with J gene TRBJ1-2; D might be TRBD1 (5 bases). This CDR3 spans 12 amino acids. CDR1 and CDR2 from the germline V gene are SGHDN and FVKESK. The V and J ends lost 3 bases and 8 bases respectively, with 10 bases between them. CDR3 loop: CASSQAGQGYTF. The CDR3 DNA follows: TGTGCCAGCAGCCAGGCAGGGCAAGGCTACACCTTC.

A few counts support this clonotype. The CDR3 sequence is CASSRDSLNTEAFF. The DNA for the CDR3 is TGCGCCAGCAGCCGGGACTCCCTGAACACTGAAGCTTTCTTT. The chain uses TRBV5-1 and TRBJ1-1, with D maybe TRBD1 (5 bases). The CDR3 extends over 14 amino acids. Trimming removed 4 bases from V and 0 bases from J, with 10 bases in between. The germline V gene encodes CDR1 SGHRS and CDR2 YFSETQ.

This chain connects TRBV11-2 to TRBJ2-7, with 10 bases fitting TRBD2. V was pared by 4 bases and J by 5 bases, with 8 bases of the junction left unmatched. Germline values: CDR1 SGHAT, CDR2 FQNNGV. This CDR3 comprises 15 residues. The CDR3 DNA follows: TGTGCCAGCAGCTCACTAGCGGGAACGGGGGACGAGCAGTACTTC. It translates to CASSSLAGTGDEQYF.

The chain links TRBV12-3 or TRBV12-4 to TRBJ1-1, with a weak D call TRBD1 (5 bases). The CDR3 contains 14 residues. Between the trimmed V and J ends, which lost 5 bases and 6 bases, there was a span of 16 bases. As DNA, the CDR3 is TGTGCCAGCAGTCCAGGACACACGATCCCTGAAGCTTTCTTT. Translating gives CASSPGHTIPEAFF.

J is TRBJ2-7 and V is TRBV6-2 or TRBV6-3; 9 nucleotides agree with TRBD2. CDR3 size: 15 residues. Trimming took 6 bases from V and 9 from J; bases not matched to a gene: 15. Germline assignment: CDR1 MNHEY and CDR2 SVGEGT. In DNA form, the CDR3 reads TGTGCCAGCAGCCCCCGCAAGACTAGCGGCGTCGGGCAGTACTTC. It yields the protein CASSPRKTSGVGQYF.

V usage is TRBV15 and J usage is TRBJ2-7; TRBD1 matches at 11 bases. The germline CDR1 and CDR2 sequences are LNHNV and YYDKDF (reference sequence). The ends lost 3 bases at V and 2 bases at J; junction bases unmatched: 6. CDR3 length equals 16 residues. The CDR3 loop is CATSRDRGRGAYEQYF. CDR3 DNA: TGTGCCACCAGCAGGGACAGGGGGCGCGGGGCCTACGAGCAGTACTTC.

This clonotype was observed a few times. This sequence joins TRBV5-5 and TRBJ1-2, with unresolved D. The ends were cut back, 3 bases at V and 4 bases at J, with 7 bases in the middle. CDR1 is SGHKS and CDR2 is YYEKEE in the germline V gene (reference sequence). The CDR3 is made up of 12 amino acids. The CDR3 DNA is TGTGCCAGCAGCTCAGCGTTCTATGGCTACACCTTC. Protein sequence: CASSSAFYGYTF.

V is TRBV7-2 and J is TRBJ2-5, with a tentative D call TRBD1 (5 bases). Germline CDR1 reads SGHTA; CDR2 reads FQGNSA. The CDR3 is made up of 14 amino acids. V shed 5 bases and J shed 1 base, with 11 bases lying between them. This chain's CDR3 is CASSPQGSQETQYF. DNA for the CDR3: TGTGCCAGCAGCCCTCAGGGTAGCCAAGAGACCCAGTACTTC.

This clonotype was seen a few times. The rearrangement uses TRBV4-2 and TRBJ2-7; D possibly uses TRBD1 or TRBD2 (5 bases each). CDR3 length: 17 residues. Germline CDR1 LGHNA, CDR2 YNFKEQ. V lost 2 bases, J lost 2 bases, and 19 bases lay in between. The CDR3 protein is CASSQHTWDVGPYEQYF. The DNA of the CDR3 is TGTGCCAGCAGCCAACACACTTGGGACGTGGGGCCCTACGAGCAGTACTTC.

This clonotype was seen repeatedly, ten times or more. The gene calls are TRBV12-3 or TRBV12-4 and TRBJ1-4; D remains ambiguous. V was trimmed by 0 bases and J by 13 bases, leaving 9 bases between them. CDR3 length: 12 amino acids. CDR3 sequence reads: CASSLAGLGLFF. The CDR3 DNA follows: TGTGCCAGCAGTTTAGCAGGGTTGGGACTGTTTTTT.

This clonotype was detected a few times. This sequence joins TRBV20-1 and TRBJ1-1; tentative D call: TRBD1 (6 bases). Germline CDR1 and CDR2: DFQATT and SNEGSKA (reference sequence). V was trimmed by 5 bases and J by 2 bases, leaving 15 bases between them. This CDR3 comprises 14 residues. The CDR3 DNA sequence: TGCAGTGCTGCGGGTGGGGGGCTCAACACTGAAGCTTTCTTT. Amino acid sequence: CSAAGGGLNTEAFF.

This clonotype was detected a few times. CDR3 protein: CASSIAGSYQETQYF. CDR3 sequence (DNA): TGTGCCAGCAGTATAGCGGGGAGCTACCAAGAGACCCAGTACTTC. V is TRBV6-1 and J is TRBJ2-5; 8 bases line up with TRBD2. V lost 5 bases and J lost 0; bases outside the gene matches: 5. Germline V gives CDR1 MNHNS, CDR2 SASEGT. The CDR3 loop spans 15 amino acids.

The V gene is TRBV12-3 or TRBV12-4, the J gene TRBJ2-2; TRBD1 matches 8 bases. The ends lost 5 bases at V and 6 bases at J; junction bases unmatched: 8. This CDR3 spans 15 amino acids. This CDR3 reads CASSPRRQGSGELFF. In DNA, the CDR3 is TGTGCCAGCAGTCCCCGCCGACAGGGGTCCGGGGAGCTGTTTTTT.

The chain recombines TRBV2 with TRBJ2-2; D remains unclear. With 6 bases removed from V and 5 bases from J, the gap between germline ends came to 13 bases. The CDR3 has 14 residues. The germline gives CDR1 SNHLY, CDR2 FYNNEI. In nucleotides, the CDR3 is TGTGCCAGCAGGCCTCTAGTGGTAACCGGGGAGCTGTTTTTT. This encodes CASRPLVVTGELFF.

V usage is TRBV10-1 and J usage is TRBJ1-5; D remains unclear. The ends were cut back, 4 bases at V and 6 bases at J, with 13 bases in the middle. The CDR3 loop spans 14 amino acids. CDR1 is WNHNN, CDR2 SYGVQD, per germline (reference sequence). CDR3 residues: CASSADPAGQPQHF. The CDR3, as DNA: TGCGCCAGCAGTGCGGACCCGGCGGGTCAGCCCCAGCATTTT.

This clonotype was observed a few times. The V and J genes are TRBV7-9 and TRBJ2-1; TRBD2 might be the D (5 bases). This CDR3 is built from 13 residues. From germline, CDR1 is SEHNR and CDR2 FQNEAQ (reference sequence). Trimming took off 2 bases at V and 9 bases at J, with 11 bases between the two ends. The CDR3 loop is CASSLSASTEQFF. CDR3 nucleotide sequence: TGTGCCAGCAGCTTATCGGCTAGCACTGAGCAGTTCTTC. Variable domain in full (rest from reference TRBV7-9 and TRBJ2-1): DTGVSQNPRHKITKRGQNVTFRCDPISEHNRLYWYRQTLGQGPEFLTYFQNEAQLEKSRLLSDRFSAERPKGSFSTLEIQRTEQGDSAMYLCASSLSASTEQFFGPGTRLTVL.

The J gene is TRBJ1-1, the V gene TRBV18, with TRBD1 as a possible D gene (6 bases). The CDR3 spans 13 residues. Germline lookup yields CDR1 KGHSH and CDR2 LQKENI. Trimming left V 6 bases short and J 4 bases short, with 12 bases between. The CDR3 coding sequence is TGTGCCAGCTCCGACGGACAGCGCACTGAAGCTTTCTTT. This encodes CASSDGQRTEAFF.

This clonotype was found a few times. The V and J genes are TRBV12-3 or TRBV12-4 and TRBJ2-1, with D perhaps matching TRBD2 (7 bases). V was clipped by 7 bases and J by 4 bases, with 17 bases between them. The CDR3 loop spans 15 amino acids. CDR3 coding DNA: TGTGCCAGCAACCCCCGGGGGGCCCTATACAATGAGCAGTTCTTC. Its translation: CASNPRGALYNEQFF.

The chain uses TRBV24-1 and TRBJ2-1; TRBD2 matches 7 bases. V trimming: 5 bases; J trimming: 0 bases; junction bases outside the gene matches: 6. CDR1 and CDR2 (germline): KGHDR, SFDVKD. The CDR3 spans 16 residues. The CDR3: CATSGSGSPSYNEQFF. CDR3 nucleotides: TGTGCCACCAGTGGTAGCGGGTCTCCCTCCTACAATGAGCAGTTCTTC.

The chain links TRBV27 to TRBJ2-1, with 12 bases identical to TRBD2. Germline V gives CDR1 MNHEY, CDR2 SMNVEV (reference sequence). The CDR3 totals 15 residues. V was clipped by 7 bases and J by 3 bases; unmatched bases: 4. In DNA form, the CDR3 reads TGTGCCAGCACCCTAGCGGGAGGGAACTACAATGAGCAGTTCTTC. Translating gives CASTLAGGNYNEQFF.

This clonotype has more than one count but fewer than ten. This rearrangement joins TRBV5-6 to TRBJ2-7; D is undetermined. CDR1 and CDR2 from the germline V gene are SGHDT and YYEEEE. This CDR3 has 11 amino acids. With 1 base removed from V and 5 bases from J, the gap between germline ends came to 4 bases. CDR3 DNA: TGTGCCAGCAGCTTGTATCACGAGCAGTACTTC. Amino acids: CASSLYHEQYF.